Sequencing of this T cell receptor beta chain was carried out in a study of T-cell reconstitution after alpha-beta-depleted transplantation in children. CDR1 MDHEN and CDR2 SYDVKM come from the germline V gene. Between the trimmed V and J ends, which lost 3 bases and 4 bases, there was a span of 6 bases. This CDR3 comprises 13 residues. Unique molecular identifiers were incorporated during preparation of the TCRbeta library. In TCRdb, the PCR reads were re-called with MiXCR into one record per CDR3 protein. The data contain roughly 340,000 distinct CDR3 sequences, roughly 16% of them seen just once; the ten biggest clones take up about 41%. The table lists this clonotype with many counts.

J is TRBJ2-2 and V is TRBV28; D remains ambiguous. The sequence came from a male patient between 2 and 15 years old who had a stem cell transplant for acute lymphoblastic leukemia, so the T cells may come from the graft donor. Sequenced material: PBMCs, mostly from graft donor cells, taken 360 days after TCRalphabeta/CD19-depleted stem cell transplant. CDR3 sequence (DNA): TGTGCCAGCAGTTTGTCCGGCACCGGGGAGCTGTTTTTT. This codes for CASSLSGTGELFF.